This is a list of T cell receptor beta chains from one sample in a study of identical twins' blood T cells. Each CDR3 protein gets one entry after TCRdb re-called the 5' RACE reads with MiXCR. In the table there are 350,000 to 450,000 distinct CDR3 sequences, 28% of which are singletons. What was sequenced was PBMCs. The receptors were sampled from a woman aged 18-49 years in good health. CDR3s include the opening cysteine and the closing phenylalanine or tryptophan. D genes are given only for firm matches. Some rows mark clone size as missing; the rest say once, few, many or name a class of expanded clone.

j_gene,v_gene,abundance,len,d_gene,CDR3aa,CDR3nt
TRBJ1-5,TRBV12-3/TRBV12-4,.,14,TRBD1,CASRTPGGHQPQHF,TGTGCCAGCAGAACTCCAGGGGGACATCAGCCCCAGCATTTT
TRBJ2-2,TRBV7-2,few,17,.,CASSLVFGGGRTGELFF,TGTGCCAGCAGCTTAGTTTTCGGGGGAGGTCGGACCGGGGAGCTGTTTTTT
TRBJ1-5,TRBV7-2,many,14,TRBD1,CASSSGTGHQPQHF,TGTGCCAGCAGCAGCGGGACAGGCCACCAGCCCCAGCATTTT
TRBJ2-7,TRBV6-2/TRBV6-3,few,17,.,CASNKGVRSAKLYEQYF,TGTGCCAGCAACAAAGGGGTAAGAAGTGCCAAATTATACGAGCAGTACTTC
TRBJ1-1,TRBV5-1,.,12,.,CASSLGAYEAFF,TGCGCCAGCAGCTTGGGGGCGTATGAAGCTTTCTTT
TRBJ2-7,TRBV7-2,few,15,.,CASSLGQGTFYEQYF,TGTGCCAGCAGCTTAGGTCAAGGGACGTTTTACGAGCAGTACTTC
TRBJ1-1,TRBV13,few,10,.,CASSFTEAFF,TGTGCCAGCAGCTTCACTGAAGCTTTCTTT
TRBJ1-1,TRBV6-5,many,17,.,CASSYRENRGWYTEAFF,TGTGCCAGCAGTTACCGAGAAAACCGGGGTTGGTACACTGAAGCTTTCTTT
TRBJ2-7,TRBV20-1,.,16,.,CSARYPGPPLTYEQYF,TGCAGTGCTAGATATCCGGGCCCCCCGCTTACCTACGAGCAGTACTTC
TRBJ1-4,TRBV11-2,.,14,.,CASEGRPTNEKLFF,TGTGCCAGCGAGGGAAGACCAACTAATGAAAAACTGTTTTTT
TRBJ1-1,TRBV5-1,few,14,.,CASSQVNGGTEAFF,TGCGCCAGCAGCCAAGTAAACGGCGGCACTGAAGCTTTCTTT
TRBJ2-7,TRBV29-1,few,12,.,CSVLQSPYEQYF,TGCAGCGTTCTACAGTCGCCCTACGAGCAGTACTTC
TRBJ2-2,TRBV28,many,14,TRBD2,CASILAGVSGELFF,TGTGCCAGCATCCTAGCGGGAGTCTCCGGGGAGCTGTTTTTT
TRBJ2-5,TRBV2,.,14,TRBD1,CASSFTGERETQYF,TGTGCCAGCAGCTTTACAGGGGAACGGGAGACCCAGTACTTC
TRBJ2-1,TRBV9,few,15,TRBD2,CASSVGGRVYNEQFF,TGTGCCAGCAGCGTCGGCGGGAGAGTCTACAATGAGCAGTTCTTC
TRBJ2-2,TRBV29-1,few,14,.,CSVVGGMNTGELFF,TGCAGCGTTGTGGGCGGGATGAACACCGGGGAGCTGTTTTTT
TRBJ2-5,TRBV19,few,15,.,CASSMSPVSFEAQYF,TGTGCCAGTAGTATGAGCCCCGTTTCCTTCGAGGCCCAGTACTTC
TRBJ1-1,TRBV20-1,.,14,.,CSARGWGWDTEALF,TGCAGTGCTAGAGGGTGGGGTTGGGACACTGAAGCTTTATTT
TRBJ2-3,TRBV29-1,few,15,.,CSVVPGGEVGDTQYF,TGCAGCGTTGTCCCAGGAGGAGAAGTAGGAGATACGCAGTATTTT
TRBJ2-1,TRBV29-1,.,15,TRBD2,CSVGIGTSGSNEQFF,TGCAGCGTTGGTATTGGGACTAGCGGATCCAATGAGCAGTTCTTC
TRBJ2-3,TRBV5-1,few,14,.,CASSLSARTDTQYF,TGCGCCAGCAGCTTGTCGGCCCGGACAGATACGCAGTATTTT
TRBJ1-4,TRBV20-1,.,14,.,CSARDRRGNEKLFF,TGCAGTGCTAGAGACCGCAGGGGTAATGAAAAACTGTTTTTT
TRBJ2-1,TRBV5-1,few,15,TRBD1,CASSLDRGSYNEQFF,TGCGCCAGCAGCTTGGACAGGGGGTCCTACAATGAGCAGTTCTTC
TRBJ1-3,TRBV9,.,15,.,CASSVATGDRNTIYF,TGTGCCAGCAGCGTAGCTACCGGAGACCGAAACACCATATATTTT
TRBJ1-5,TRBV10-3,many,13,.,CAIAGTGNQPQHF,TGTGCCATAGCCGGGACTGGCAATCAGCCCCAGCATTTT
TRBJ2-3,TRBV21-1,.,13,.,CASSNPDRGTQYF,TGTGCCAGCAGCAATCCAGACCGTGGTACGCAGTATTTT
TRBJ1-1,TRBV10-2,.,16,.,CASGGSGARISGEAFF,TGCGCCAGCGGGGGCTCTGGGGCGCGAATCTCTGGCGAAGCTTTCTTT
TRBJ1-1,TRBV9,.,16,TRBD1,CASNSGQGPMNTEAFF,TGTGCCAGCAATTCGGGACAGGGCCCCATGAACACTGAAGCTTTCTTT
TRBJ1-3,TRBV12-3/TRBV12-4,few,15,.,CASSRTSYSGNTIYF,TGTGCCAGCAGTCGTACCAGTTACTCTGGAAACACCATATATTTT
TRBJ2-7,TRBV20-1,.,12,TRBD2,CSAREGTKEQYF,TGCAGTGCTAGAGAGGGGACTAAAGAGCAGTACTTC
TRBJ2-7,TRBV13,.,14,TRBD1,CASSKRQGSMEQYF,TGTGCCAGCAGTAAAAGACAGGGGAGTATGGAGCAGTACTTC
TRBJ2-1,TRBV10-3,.,17,TRBD2,CAISGRTSGSLGNEQFF,TGTGCCATCAGTGGGCGGACTAGCGGTTCCTTAGGGAATGAGCAGTTCTTC
TRBJ1-6,TRBV18,few,12,.,CASSPSNSPLHF,TGTGCCAGCTCACCCTCCAATTCACCCCTCCACTTT
TRBJ1-6,TRBV6-5,.,15,.,CASTREVFGLSPLHF,TGTGCCAGCACCCGTGAAGTTTTCGGTCTATCACCCCTCCACTTT
TRBJ1-2,TRBV20-1,many,12,TRBD1,CSAGQGVYGYTF,TGCAGTGCTGGACAGGGAGTCTATGGCTACACCTTC
TRBJ1-3,TRBV5-5,few,15,.,CASSLSPGAGNTIYF,TGTGCCAGCAGCTTGTCGCCGGGGGCTGGAAACACCATATATTTT
TRBJ1-1,TRBV7-8,.,15,.,CASSPRGTLDTEAFF,TGTGCCAGCAGCCCTAGGGGGACCCTGGACACTGAAGCTTTCTTT
TRBJ1-1,TRBV7-2,.,14,.,CASSPRQLNTEAFF,TGTGCCAGCAGCCCCAGACAGCTGAACACTGAAGCTTTCTTT
TRBJ1-1,TRBV29-1,once,13,.,CSVDRVANTEAFF,TGCAGCGTTGACAGGGTGGCGAACACTGAAGCTTTCTTT
TRBJ1-1,TRBV7-2,few,15,.,CASSLDTGAETEAFF,TGTGCCAGCAGCTTAGATACGGGGGCGGAAACTGAAGCTTTCTTT
TRBJ1-2,TRBV7-9,few,13,.,CASSLDGVWGYTF,TGTGCCAGCAGCTTAGACGGCGTGTGGGGCTACACCTTC
TRBJ2-1,TRBV18,.,11,.,CASSPLFEQFF,TGTGCCAGCTCACCACTATTTGAGCAGTTCTTC
TRBJ1-1,TRBV2,many,12,.,CASVTKGREAFF,TGTGCCAGCGTCACAAAAGGGAGGGAAGCTTTCTTT
TRBJ1-2,TRBV20-1,.,13,.,CSARDFPNYGYTF,TGCAGTGCTAGAGATTTCCCAAACTATGGCTACACCTTC
TRBJ2-2,TRBV27,many,12,.,CASSVTAGELFF,TGTGCCAGCAGTGTGACCGCGGGGGAGCTGTTTTTT